Below are 10 T cell receptor beta chains sequenced from a single sample in a study of OX40 agonist ivuxolimab in advanced cancers. Clones were sequenced by immunoSEQ multiplex PCR, and TCRdb holds only the in-frame ones, with some missing. Of 65,000 to 100,000 clones in the sample, around nine tenths were seen once. Sequences were derived from CD4+ or CD8+ T cells sorted from blood, sampled in a trial of the OX40 agonist ivuxolimab. The receptors here all came from an adult with an advanced solid tumor such as melanoma, head and neck, liver or kidney cancer.

The V call is TRBV5-1, the J call TRBJ2-7; D remains unclear. From germline, CDR1 is SGHRS and CDR2 YFSETQ. This CDR3 is 12 amino acids long. V lost 4 bases to trimming and J lost 0 bases, with 5 bases between them. The CDR3 region has the DNA TGCGCCAGCAGCAGGGTCTCCTACGAGCAGTACTTC. Translating it yields CASSRVSYEQYF.

CDR3 residues: CASSFRGNQPQHF. CDR3 sequence (DNA): TGTGCCAGCAGCTTCCGGGGAAATCAGCCCCAGCATTTT. The chain carries TRBV7-2 and TRBJ1-5; D call uncertain. CDR3 length: 13 residues. Germline-derived CDR1 and CDR2 are SGHTA and FQGNSA. Between the trimmed V and J ends, which lost 3 bases and 4 bases, there was a span of 7 bases.

Concerning this clone: Other DNA sequences in the sample encode the same CDR3. The chain recombines TRBV20-1 with TRBJ2-3; D is ambiguous. The CDR3 is 11 amino acids. Germline CDR1 is DFQATT and CDR2 is SNEGSKA (reference sequence). The germline V and J ends were trimmed by 3 bases and 2 bases, with 3 bases remaining between them. The CDR3 DNA reads as TGCAGTGCTAGTCCCACAGATACGCAGTATTTT. Protein sequence: CSASPTDTQYF.

This chain uses TRBV19 with TRBJ1-1, with D tentatively TRBD1 (5 bases). Trimming removed 3 bases at V and 0 bases at J, with 8 bases between. This CDR3 has 14 residues. The germline CDR1 and CDR2 sequences are LNHDA and SQIVND (reference sequence). The CDR3 reads CASSMGLMNTEAFF. DNA for the CDR3: TGTGCCAGTAGTATGGGGCTCATGAACACTGAAGCTTTCTTT. Full variable domain (rest looked up from reference TRBV19 and TRBJ1-1): DGGITQSPKYLFRKEGQNVTLSCEQNLNHDAMYWYRQDPGQGLRLIYYSQIVNDFQKGDIAEGYSVSREKKESFPLTVTSAQKNPTAFYLCASSMGLMNTEAFFGQGTRLTVV.

The chain has TRBV30 and TRBJ1-2; perhaps TRBD1 as D (6 bases). The germline V and J ends were trimmed by 4 bases and 3 bases, with 12 bases remaining between them. CDR1 and CDR2 from the germline V gene are GTSNPN and SVGIG (reference sequence). The CDR3 has 13 residues. CDR3 amino acids: CAWTLGGDYGYTF. Written as DNA, the CDR3 is TGTGCCTGGACCCTAGGGGGGGACTATGGCTACACCTTC.

This clone was counted only a few times. The chain links TRBV7-2 to TRBJ2-5; 12 nucleotides agree with TRBD1. There are 17 residues in the CDR3. CDR1 is SGHTA and CDR2 is FQGNSA in the germline V gene. Losses at the gene ends were 4 bases for V and 4 bases for J; bases not matched to a gene: 10. The CDR3 nucleotides read TGTGCCAGCAGCTCGATCCCGGGACAGGGGGCGGCAGAGACCCAGTACTTC. This gives the protein CASSSIPGQGAAETQYF.

The chain is built from TRBV18 and TRBJ2-3; the D call may be TRBD1 or TRBD2 (5 bases each). Germline CDR1 is KGHSH and CDR2 is LQKENI. Trimming stripped 6 bases from V and 4 bases from J, with 17 bases between. The CDR3 is 15 residues long. CDR3 DNA: TGTGCCAGCTCCCTCACTACACCGGGGCCAGATACGCAGTATTTT. This sequence encodes CASSLTTPGPDTQYF.

V and J are TRBV28 and TRBJ2-3; 9 nucleotides agree with TRBD2. The trim removed 4 bases at V and 3 bases at J, leaving 17 bases unmatched. The CDR3 is 19 residues long. Germline assignment: CDR1 MDHEN and CDR2 SYDVKM. This chain's CDR3 is CASSYVAGELPAITDTQYF. The DNA for the CDR3 is TGTGCCAGCAGTTACGTAGCGGGAGAATTACCAGCTATTACAGATACGCAGTATTTT.

The chain joins TRBV30 to TRBJ2-3; 13 nucleotides line up with TRBD2. The CDR3 sequence is 16 residues long. The V segment lost 0 bases and the J segment 5 bases; nucleotides outside the gene matches: 5. CDR1 is GTSNPN and CDR2 is SVGIG in the germline V gene (reference sequence). CDR3 loop: CAWSVGLAGAKDTQYF. The CDR3 DNA is TGTGCCTGGAGTGTCGGACTAGCGGGAGCAAAAGATACGCAGTATTTT. The variable domain in full, with the rest retrieved from reference TRBV30 and TRBJ2-3, is SQTIHQWPATLVQPVGSPLSLECTVEGTSNPNLYWYRQAAGRGLQLLFYSVGIGQISSEVPQNLSASRPQDRQFILSSKKLLLSDSGFYLCAWSVGLAGAKDTQYFGPGTRLTVL.

The V call is TRBV6-5, the J call TRBJ2-7; 10 positions agree with TRBD2. Looked up from germline, CDR1 is MNHEY and CDR2 is SVGAGI. This CDR3 spans 15 amino acids. Trimming took 5 bases from V and 3 from J; bases not matched to a gene: 7. The CDR3 DNA sequence: TGTGCCAGCAGTAAGAGCGGGAGGGTCGACTACGAGCAGTACTTC. Amino acids: CASSKSGRVDYEQYF.